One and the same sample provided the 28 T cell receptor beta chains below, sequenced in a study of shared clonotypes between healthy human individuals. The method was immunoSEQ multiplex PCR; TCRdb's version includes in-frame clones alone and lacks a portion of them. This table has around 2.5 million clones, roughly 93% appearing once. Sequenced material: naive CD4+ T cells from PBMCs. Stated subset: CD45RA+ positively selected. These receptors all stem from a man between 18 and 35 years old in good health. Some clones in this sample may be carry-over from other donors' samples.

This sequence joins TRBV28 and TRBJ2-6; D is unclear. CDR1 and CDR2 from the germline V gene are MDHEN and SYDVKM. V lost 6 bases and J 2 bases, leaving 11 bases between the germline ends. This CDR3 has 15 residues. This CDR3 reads CASSSLSAGANVLTF. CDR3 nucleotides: TGTGCCAGCAGCTCCTTATCGGCTGGGGCCAACGTCCTGACTTTC.

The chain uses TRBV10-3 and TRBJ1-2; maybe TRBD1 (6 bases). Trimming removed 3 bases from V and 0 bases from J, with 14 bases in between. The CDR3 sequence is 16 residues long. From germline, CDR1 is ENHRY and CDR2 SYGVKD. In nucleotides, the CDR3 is TGTGCCATCAGTGATTCGGGACAATCCTCTAACTATGGCTACACCTTC. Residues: CAISDSGQSSNYGYTF.

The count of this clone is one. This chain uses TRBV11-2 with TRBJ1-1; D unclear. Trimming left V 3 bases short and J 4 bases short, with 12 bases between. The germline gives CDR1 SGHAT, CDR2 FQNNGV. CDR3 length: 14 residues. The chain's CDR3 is CASSLNIVGTEAFF. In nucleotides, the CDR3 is TGTGCCAGCAGCTTGAACATAGTGGGCACTGAAGCTTTCTTT.

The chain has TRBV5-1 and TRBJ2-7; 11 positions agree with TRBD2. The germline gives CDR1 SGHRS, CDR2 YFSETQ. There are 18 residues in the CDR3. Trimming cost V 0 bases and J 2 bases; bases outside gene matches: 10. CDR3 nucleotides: TGCGCCAGCAGCTTGGATATGCTAGCGGGAGGTGGGACCTACGAGCAGTACTTC. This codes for CASSLDMLAGGGTYEQYF.

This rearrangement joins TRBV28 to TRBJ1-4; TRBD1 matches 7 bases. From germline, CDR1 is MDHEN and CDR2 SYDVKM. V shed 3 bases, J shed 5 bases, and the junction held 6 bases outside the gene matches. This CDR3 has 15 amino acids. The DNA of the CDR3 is TGTGCCAGCAGTTTCGGGGGACAGCAAAATGAAAAACTGTTTTTT. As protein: CASSFGGQQNEKLFF.

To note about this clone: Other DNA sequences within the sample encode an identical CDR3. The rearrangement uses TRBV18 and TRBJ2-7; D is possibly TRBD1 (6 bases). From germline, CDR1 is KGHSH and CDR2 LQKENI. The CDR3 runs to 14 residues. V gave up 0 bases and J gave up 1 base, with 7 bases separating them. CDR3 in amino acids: CASSPPDSSYEQYF. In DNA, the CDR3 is TGTGCCAGCTCACCACCGGACAGTTCCTACGAGCAGTACTTC.

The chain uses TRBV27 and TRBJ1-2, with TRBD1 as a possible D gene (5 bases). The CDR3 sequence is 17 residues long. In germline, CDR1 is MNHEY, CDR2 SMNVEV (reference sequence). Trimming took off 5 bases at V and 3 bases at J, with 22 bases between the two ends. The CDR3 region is CASSQGTRGPGDYGYTF. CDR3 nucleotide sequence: TGTGCCAGCAGTCAAGGTACACGGGGTCCGGGGGACTATGGCTACACCTTC.

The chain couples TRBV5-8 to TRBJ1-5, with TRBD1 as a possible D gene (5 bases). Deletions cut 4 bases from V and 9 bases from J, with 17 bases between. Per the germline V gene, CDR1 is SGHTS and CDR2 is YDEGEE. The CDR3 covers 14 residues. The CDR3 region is CASSRGQHGAPQHF. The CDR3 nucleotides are TGTGCCAGCAGCCGAGGGCAGCACGGGGCGCCCCAGCATTTT.

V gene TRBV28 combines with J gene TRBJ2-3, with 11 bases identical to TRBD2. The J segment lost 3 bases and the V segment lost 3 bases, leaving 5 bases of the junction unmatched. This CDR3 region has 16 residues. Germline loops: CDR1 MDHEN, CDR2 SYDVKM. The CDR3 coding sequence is TGTGCCAGCAGTTTCCTAATAGCGGGAGGGACAGATACGCAGTATTTT. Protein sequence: CASSFLIAGGTDTQYF.

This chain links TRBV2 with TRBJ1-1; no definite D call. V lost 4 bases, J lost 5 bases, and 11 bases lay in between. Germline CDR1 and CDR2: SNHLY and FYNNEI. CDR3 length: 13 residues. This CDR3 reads CASSVEGWTEAFF. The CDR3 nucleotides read TGTGCCAGCAGTGTGGAGGGTTGGACTGAAGCTTTCTTT.

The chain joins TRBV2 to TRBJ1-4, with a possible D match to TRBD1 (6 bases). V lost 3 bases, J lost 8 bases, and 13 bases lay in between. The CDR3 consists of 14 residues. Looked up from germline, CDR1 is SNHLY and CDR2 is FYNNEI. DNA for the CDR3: TGTGCCAGCAGTGATGAAGGGACATCCGAAAAACTGTTTTTT. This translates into CASSDEGTSEKLFF.

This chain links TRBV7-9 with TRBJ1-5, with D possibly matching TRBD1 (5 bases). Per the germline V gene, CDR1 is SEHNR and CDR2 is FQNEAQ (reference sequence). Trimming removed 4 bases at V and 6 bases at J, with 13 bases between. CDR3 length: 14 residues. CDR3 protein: CASSWGGGTQPQHF. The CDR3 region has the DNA TGTGCCAGCAGCTGGGGTGGGGGGACTCAGCCCCAGCATTTT.

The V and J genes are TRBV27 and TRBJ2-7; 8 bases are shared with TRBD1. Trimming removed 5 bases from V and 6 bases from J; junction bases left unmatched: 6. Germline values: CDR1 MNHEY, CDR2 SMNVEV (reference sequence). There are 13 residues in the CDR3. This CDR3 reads CASSGAGTGEQYF. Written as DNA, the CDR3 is TGTGCCAGCAGTGGAGCCGGGACAGGCGAGCAGTACTTC.

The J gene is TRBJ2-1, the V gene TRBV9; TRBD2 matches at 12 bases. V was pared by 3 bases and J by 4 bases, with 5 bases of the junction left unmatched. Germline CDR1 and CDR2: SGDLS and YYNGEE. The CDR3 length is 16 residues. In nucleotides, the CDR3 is TGTGCCAGCAGCGCGACTAGCGGGAGTGTGTACAATGAGCAGTTCTTC. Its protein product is CASSATSGSVYNEQFF.

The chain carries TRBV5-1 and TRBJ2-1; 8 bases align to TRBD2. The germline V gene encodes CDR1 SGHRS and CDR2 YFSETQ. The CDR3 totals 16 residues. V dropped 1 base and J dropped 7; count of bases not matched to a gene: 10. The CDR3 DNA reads TGCGCCAGCAGCTTGAAGGAACTAGCGGCAGTAAATGAGCAGTTCTTC. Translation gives CASSLKELAAVNEQFF.

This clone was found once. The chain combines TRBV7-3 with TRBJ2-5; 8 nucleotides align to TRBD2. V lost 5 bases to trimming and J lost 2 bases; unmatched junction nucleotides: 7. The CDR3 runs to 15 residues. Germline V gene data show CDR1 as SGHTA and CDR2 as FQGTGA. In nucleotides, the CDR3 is TGTGCCAGCAGCCCCAGCGGGAGTGGTCAAGAGACCCAGTACTTC. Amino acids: CASSPSGSGQETQYF. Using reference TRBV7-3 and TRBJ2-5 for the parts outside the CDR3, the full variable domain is GAGVSQTPSNKVTEKGKYVELRCDPISGHTALYWYRQSLGQGPEFLIYFQGTGAADDSGLPNDRFFAVRPEGSVSTLKIQRTERGDSAVYLCASSPSGSGQETQYFGPGTRLLVL.

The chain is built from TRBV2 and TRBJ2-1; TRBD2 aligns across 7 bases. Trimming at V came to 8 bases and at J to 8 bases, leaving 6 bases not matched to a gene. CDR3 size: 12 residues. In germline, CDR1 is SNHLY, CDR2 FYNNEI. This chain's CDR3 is CASRWEGHEQFF. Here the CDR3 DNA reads TGTGCCAGCCGGTGGGAGGGCCATGAGCAGTTCTTC.

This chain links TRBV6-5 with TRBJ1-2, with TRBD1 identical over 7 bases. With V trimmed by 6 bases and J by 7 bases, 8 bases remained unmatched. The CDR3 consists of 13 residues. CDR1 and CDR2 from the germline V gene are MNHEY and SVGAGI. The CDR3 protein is CASSPLTGLGYTF. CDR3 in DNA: TGTGCCAGCAGCCCCTTGACAGGGCTTGGCTACACCTTC.

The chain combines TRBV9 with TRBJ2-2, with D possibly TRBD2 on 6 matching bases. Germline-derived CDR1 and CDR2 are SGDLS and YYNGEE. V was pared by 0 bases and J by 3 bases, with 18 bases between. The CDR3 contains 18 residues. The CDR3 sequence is CASSVARGRRAYTGELFF. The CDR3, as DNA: TGTGCCAGCAGCGTAGCTAGAGGCCGGAGGGCTTACACCGGGGAGCTGTTTTTT.

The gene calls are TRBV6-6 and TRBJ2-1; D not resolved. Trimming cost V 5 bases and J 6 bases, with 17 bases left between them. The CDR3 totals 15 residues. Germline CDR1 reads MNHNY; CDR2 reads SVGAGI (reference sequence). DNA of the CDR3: TGTGCCAGCAGTGATCAACCTCCCCGAAGCAATGAGCAGTTCTTC. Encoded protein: CASSDQPPRSNEQFF.

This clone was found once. Here the CDR3 reads CASSPRLYEQYF. The CDR3 DNA follows: TGTGCCAGCTCACCAAGACTCTACGAGCAGTACTTC. This sequence joins TRBV18 and TRBJ2-5; the D is unclear. Judging by the DNA end, TRBJ2-7 fits better; the J call may be wrong. This CDR3 is built from 12 residues. From germline, CDR1 is KGHSH and CDR2 LQKENI.

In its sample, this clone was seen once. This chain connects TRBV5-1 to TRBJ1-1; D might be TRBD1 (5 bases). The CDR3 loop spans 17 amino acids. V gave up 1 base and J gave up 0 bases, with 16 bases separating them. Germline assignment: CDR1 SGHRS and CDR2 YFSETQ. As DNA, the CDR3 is TGCGCCAGCAGCTTGAGGGGATCCTCCATCATGAACACTGAAGCTTTCTTT. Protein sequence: CASSLRGSSIMNTEAFF.

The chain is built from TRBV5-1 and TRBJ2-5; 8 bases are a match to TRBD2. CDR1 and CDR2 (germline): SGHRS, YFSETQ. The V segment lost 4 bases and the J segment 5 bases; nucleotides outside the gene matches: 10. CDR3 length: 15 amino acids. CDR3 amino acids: CASSGSGSTGETQYF. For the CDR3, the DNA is TGCGCCAGCAGCGGCAGCGGGAGCACGGGGGAGACCCAGTACTTC.

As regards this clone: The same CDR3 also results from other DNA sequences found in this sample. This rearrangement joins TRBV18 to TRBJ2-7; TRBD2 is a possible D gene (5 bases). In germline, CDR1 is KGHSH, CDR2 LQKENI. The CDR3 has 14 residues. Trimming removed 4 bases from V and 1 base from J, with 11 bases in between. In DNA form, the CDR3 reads TGTGCCAGCTCACTAGGAAGAGGGTCCTACGAGCAGTACTTC. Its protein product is CASSLGRGSYEQYF.

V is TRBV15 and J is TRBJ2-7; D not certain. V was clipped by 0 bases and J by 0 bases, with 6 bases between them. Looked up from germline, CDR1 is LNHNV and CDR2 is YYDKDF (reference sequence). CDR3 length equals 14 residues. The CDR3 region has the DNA TGTGCCACCAGCAGAGATCAGGTCTCCTACGAGCAGTACTTC. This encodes CATSRDQVSYEQYF.

CDR3 sequence: CASSVYGGAYNEQFF. The CDR3 DNA follows: TGTGCCAGCAGCGTATATGGGGGGGCCTACAATGAGCAGTTCTTC. This chain joins TRBV7-2 and TRBJ2-1; TRBD2 aligns across 7 bases. The V gene end was trimmed by 5 bases and the J gene end by 2 bases; junction bases not matched to a gene: 6. Germline-derived CDR1 and CDR2 are SGHTA and FQGNSA. The CDR3 totals 15 residues.

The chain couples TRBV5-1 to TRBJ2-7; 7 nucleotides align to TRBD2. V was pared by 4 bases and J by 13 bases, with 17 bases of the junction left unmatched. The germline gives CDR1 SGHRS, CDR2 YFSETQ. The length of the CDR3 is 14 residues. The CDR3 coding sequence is TGCGCCAGCAGCCCGGGGGGAGCGGATCTCTTCGGATACTTC. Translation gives CASSPGGADLFGYF. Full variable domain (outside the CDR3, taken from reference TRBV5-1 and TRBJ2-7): KAGVTQTPRYLIKTRGQQVTLSCSPISGHRSVSWYQQTPGQGLQFLFEYFSETQRNKGNFPGRFSGRQFSNSRSEMNVSTLELGDSALYLCASSPGGADLFGYFGPGTRLTVT.

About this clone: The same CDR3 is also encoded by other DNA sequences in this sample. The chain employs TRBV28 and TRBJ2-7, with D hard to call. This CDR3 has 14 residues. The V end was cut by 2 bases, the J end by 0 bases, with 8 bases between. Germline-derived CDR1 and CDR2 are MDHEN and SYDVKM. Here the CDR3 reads CASSLPGHSYEQYF. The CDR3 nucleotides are TGTGCCAGCAGTTTACCTGGGCACTCCTACGAGCAGTACTTC.